The 18 T cell receptor beta chains listed next were all sequenced from one sample in a study of brain T cells in children with intractable seizures. This table comes from immunoSEQ multiplex PCR, and its TCRdb copy is limited to in-frame clones, with some not included. The data show about 340,000 clones, roughly 92% seen once. Regarding time point: blood from clinic visit 5 months post-surgery; TSC patient then seizure free. Material: peripheral blood, obtained approximately 5 months after surgery. Receptors originate from a boy younger than two with tuberous sclerosis and intractable seizures.

The chain carries TRBV15 and TRBJ2-5, with unresolved D. V lost 3 bases to trimming and J lost 5 bases, with 10 bases between them. CDR3 length: 13 residues. In germline, CDR1 is LNHNV, CDR2 YYDKDF (reference sequence). The CDR3 sequence: CATSSSIRETQYF. The CDR3 nucleotides read TGTGCCACCAGCAGCAGCATTAGGGAGACCCAGTACTTC.

The chain carries TRBV11-2 and TRBJ1-1; maybe TRBD1 (6 bases). Trimming removed 5 bases from V and 2 bases from J, with 12 bases in between. This CDR3 is built from 14 residues. Per the germline V gene, CDR1 is SGHAT and CDR2 is FQNNGV. The CDR3 DNA reads TGTGCCAGCAGCCCTCTGACAGGAAACACTGAAGCTTTCTTT. Amino acids: CASSPLTGNTEAFF.

J is TRBJ2-7 and V is TRBV30, with D maybe TRBD2 (6 bases). Trimming took off 2 bases at V and 2 bases at J, with 10 bases between the two ends. Germline CDR1 is GTSNPN and CDR2 is SVGIG (reference sequence). The CDR3 loop spans 13 amino acids. The DNA of the CDR3 is TGTGCCTGGAGTTTTAGCGGTCCCTACGAGCAGTACTTC. This codes for CAWSFSGPYEQYF.

The J gene is TRBJ2-5, the V gene TRBV4-2, with 8 bases identical to TRBD2. Per germline, CDR1 LGHNA and CDR2 YNFKEQ. The V segment lost 3 bases and the J segment 5 bases; nucleotides outside the gene matches: 8. The length of the CDR3 is 15 residues. In DNA form, the CDR3 reads TGTGCCAGCAGCCAGGAAGAAGGCGGGAGGGAGACCCAGTACTTC. Amino acid sequence: CASSQEEGGRETQYF.

V is TRBV7-3 and J is TRBJ2-3; 7 bases align to TRBD2. This CDR3 contains 16 residues. Germline CDR1 SGHTA, CDR2 FQGTGA. Trimming took 5 bases from V and 2 from J; bases not matched to a gene: 10. The CDR3 here is CASSPGGSGTTDTQYF. CDR3 DNA sequence: TGTGCCAGCAGCCCCGGCGGGAGCGGTACCACAGATACGCAGTATTTT.

The chain carries TRBV13 and TRBJ2-7; D may be TRBD2 (6 bases). This CDR3 is built from 15 residues. The V end was cut by 0 bases, the J end by 7 bases, with 16 bases between. Germline V gene data show CDR1 as PRHDT and CDR2 as FYEKMQ (reference sequence). DNA for the CDR3: TGTGCCAGCAGCTTAGGGGGACTGCAACGAAGGGAGCAGTACTTC. It is translated as CASSLGGLQRREQYF.

The chain carries TRBV2 and TRBJ2-1; 12 positions match TRBD2. This CDR3 spans 16 amino acids. CDR1 and CDR2 from the germline V gene are SNHLY and FYNNEI. Germline trimming cut 6 bases from V and 7 bases from J; bases unmatched to any gene: 10. The CDR3 DNA reads as TGTGCCAGCAGCGAGGAGGGACTAGCGGGTCTAAATGAGCAGTTCTTC. It translates to CASSEEGLAGLNEQFF. The full variable domain, with the rest looked up from reference TRBV2 and TRBJ2-1, is EPEVTQTPSHQVTQMGQEVILRCVPISNHLYFYWYRQILGQKVEFLVSFYNNEISEKSEIFDDQFSVERPDGSNFTLKIRSTKLEDSAMYFCASSEEGLAGLNEQFFGPGTRLTVL.

The J gene is TRBJ2-7, the V gene TRBV5-1, with no clear D. V was trimmed by 1 base and J by 5 bases, leaving 1 base between them. Germline CDR1 is SGHRS and CDR2 is YFSETQ. CDR3 size: 10 residues. This CDR3 reads CASSLNEQYF. CDR3 bases: TGCGCCAGCAGCTTGAACGAGCAGTACTTC.

CDR3 DNA sequence: TGTGCCAGCAGCCAATACAGATCAACTAATGAAAAACTGTTTTTT. It yields the protein CASSQYRSTNEKLFF. The chain employs TRBV3-1 (or the pseudogene TRBV3-2) and TRBJ1-4; D is ambiguous. V gave up 2 bases and J gave up 0 bases, with 7 bases separating them. Germline V gene sequence: CDR1 LGHDT, CDR2 YNNKEL (reference sequence). This CDR3 contains 15 residues.

CDR3 coding DNA: TGTGCCAGCAGTGGAACCGGGACAGAGAACACTGAAGCTTTCTTT. Translated: CASSGTGTENTEAFF. The rearrangement links TRBV2 to TRBJ1-1; 7 nucleotides match TRBD1. Germline CDR1 SNHLY, CDR2 FYNNEI. V shed 4 bases, J shed 1 base, and the junction held 6 bases outside the gene matches. This CDR3 has 15 residues.

The rearrangement joins TRBV12-5 to TRBJ1-5, with D unresolved. Trimming left V 10 bases short and J 5 bases short, with 12 bases between. Germline CDR1 is LGHNT and CDR2 is FRNRAP. The CDR3 loop spans 12 amino acids. For the CDR3, the DNA is TGTGCTAACCGGCCCGCTTATCAGCCCCAGCATTTT. It is translated as CANRPAYQPQHF.

This clone was counted a few times. The chain recombines TRBV19 with TRBJ2-2, with D tentatively TRBD1 (6 bases). The length of the CDR3 is 13 residues. Per germline, CDR1 LNHDA and CDR2 SQIVND (reference sequence). V shed 6 bases and J shed 1 base, with 6 bases lying between them. The CDR3 loop reads CASRTGNTGELFF. The CDR3 region has the DNA TGTGCCAGTAGGACAGGGAACACCGGGGAGCTGTTTTTT.

This clone was recorded only once. The V and J genes are TRBV24-1 and TRBJ2-1; 10 positions match TRBD2. CDR3 length: 16 amino acids. V was clipped by 4 bases and J by 5 bases; unmatched bases: 7. Germline V CDR1 and CDR2: KGHDR, SFDVKD. CDR3 bases: TGTGCCACCAGTGAAGGGCCTAGCGGGAGTGACAATGAGCAGTTCTTC. Amino acids: CATSEGPSGSDNEQFF.

The V and J genes are TRBV19 and TRBJ2-1; weak D call: TRBD2 (6 bases). This CDR3 comprises 13 residues. Trimming removed 4 bases from V and 16 bases from J, with 20 bases in between. CDR1 and CDR2 from the germline V gene are LNHDA and SQIVND (reference sequence). CDR3 sequence: CASSKMGGGFCFF. CDR3 nucleotides: TGTGCCAGTAGTAAAATGGGTGGGGGGTTTTGCTTCTTC.

The V call is TRBV7-8, the J call TRBJ2-7, with 13 nucleotides matching TRBD2. Germline V gene lookup returns CDR1 SGHVS and CDR2 FQNEAQ. The CDR3 loop spans 16 amino acids. The trim removed 5 bases at V and 6 bases at J, leaving 10 bases unmatched. CDR3 protein: CASSRDTSGGASEQYF. CDR3 bases: TGTGCCAGCAGCCGAGACACTAGCGGGGGGGCGTCCGAGCAGTACTTC.

The J gene is TRBJ1-2, the V gene TRBV9, with D tentatively TRBD1 (6 bases). CDR3 length: 15 residues. Germline CDR1 SGDLS, CDR2 YYNGEE. V lost 4 bases and J lost 1, with 14 bases in between. CDR3 region: CASSTDRNNNYGYTF. CDR3 in DNA: TGTGCCAGCAGCACGGACAGAAATAATAACTATGGCTACACCTTC.

The V call is TRBV27, the J call TRBJ2-1, with D unclear. The germline V gene has CDR1 MNHEY and CDR2 SMNVEV (reference sequence). With 5 bases removed from V and 5 bases from J, the gap between germline ends came to 16 bases. CDR3 length: 15 amino acids. The CDR3 coding sequence is TGTGCCAGCAGTCCCAACATCGAAACCCACAATGAGCAGTTCTTC. Its protein is CASSPNIETHNEQFF.

The rearrangement joins TRBV28 to TRBJ2-7; D ambiguous. The CDR3 totals 15 residues. V was cut by 4 bases and J by 3 bases, with 16 bases left in between. Germline V CDR1 and CDR2: MDHEN, SYDVKM. CDR3 protein: CASSSAVVTHYEQYF. DNA of the CDR3: TGTGCCAGCAGTTCTGCCGTGGTTACACACTACGAGCAGTACTTC.